This T cell receptor (beta chain) was captured in a study of blood T cell repertoires in COVID-19. Turning to the study itself: The United States, Italy and Spain were the sources of the acute and convalescent COVID-19 samples.

In the study's own analysis: Amplification of reference gene primers was used by the study to estimate nucleated cell counts. Sequencing was performed with immunoSEQ multiplex PCR; in TCRdb, only in-frame clones are kept and a portion is missing. The V and J calls and clone size were taken over from that table, and D and trimming were inferred from the DNA. The profile shows hundreds of thousands of clones, around four fifths of them singletons. The CDR3 has 16 amino acids. The germline V gene encodes CDR1 ENHRY and CDR2 SYGVKD. Trimming took off 0 bases at V and 6 bases at J, with 12 bases between the two ends.

The sequencing sample was made of peripheral blood. The V gene is TRBV10-3, the J gene TRBJ1-6; D is perhaps TRBD1 (6 bases). This receptor was taken from a woman aged 40 to 55 with active or convalescent COVID-19. Here the CDR3 reads CAISESTAGVNSPLHF. Written as DNA, the CDR3 is TGTGCCATCAGTGAGTCTACGGCAGGGGTTAATTCACCCCTCCACTTT.